This T cell receptor beta chain was recorded in a study of cytomegalovirus exposure and HLA in healthy donors. With 60 Vbeta and 13 Jbeta primers, the PCR was carried out. Assay used: immunoSEQ multiplex PCR; TCRdb lists only in-frame clones, some missing. The table has nearly 110,000 clones, roughly 80% seen once; the top ten hold approximately 3.7%. Sequencing input: PBMCs. The receptor was isolated from a man aged 60 to 69 in good health and CMV-seronegative.

CDR3 nucleotide sequence: TGTGCCAGTAGCCCGGACAGATGGGATGAAAAACTGTTTTTT. It is translated as CASSPDRWDEKLFF. The chain employs TRBV19 and TRBJ1-4; tentatively, D is TRBD1 (6 bases). V was clipped by 6 bases and J by 6 bases, with 14 bases between them. Germline V gives CDR1 LNHDA, CDR2 SQIVND (reference sequence). CDR3 length equals 14 residues.